Following are 30 T cell receptor beta chains from one sample sequenced in a study of metastatic and nonmetastatic thyroid tumors (dated by TCRdb to the early 2020s). To prepare the library, PCR was applied. TCRdb shows the sequencer as Illumina HiSeq 4000. The raw public data were reprocessed by TCRdb itself: fastp quality trimming at Q25, MiXCR clonotype calling, in-frame beta chains only. The sample contains some 37,000 clones, about half of them found a single time. Jointly, the top ten make up less than 25% of the sample. None of the patients had been given any treatment before thyroid surgery. The sequencing sample was made of tumor tissue. These receptors were obtained from a male donor with papillary thyroid cancer or a benign thyroid nodule (not recorded which). Some clones in this sample may be carry-over from other donors' samples.

This clone has only a few counts. The chain uses TRBV6-2 or TRBV6-3 and TRBJ2-1; TRBD2 aligns across 9 bases. Germline V lookup: CDR1 MNHEY, CDR2 SVGEGT. The CDR3 is made up of 16 amino acids. J gave up 6 bases and V 0 bases, and 6 bases lay outside the gene matches. The CDR3 DNA is TGTGCCAGCAGTTACTCGCTAGCGGGATCACTCAATGAGCAGTTCTTC. Protein product: CASSYSLAGSLNEQFF.

The rearrangement joins TRBV27 to TRBJ2-5, with a weak D call TRBD1 (7 bases). V lost 4 bases to trimming and J lost 3 bases, with 15 bases between them. There are 15 residues in the CDR3. Germline V gene data show CDR1 as MNHEY and CDR2 as SMNVEV (reference sequence). The CDR3 reads CASSSLDREEETQYF. Written as DNA, the CDR3 is TGTGCCAGCAGTTCCCTAGACAGGGAGGAAGAGACCCAGTACTTC.

CDR3 in amino acids: CASSSSLAGGDTQYF. The CDR3 DNA sequence: TGTGCCAGCAGCTCCAGTTTGGCGGGAGGTGATACGCAGTATTTT. The chain recombines TRBV5-6 with TRBJ2-3; TRBD2 matches 8 bases. V was clipped by 3 bases and J by 6 bases; unmatched bases: 9. The CDR3 consists of 15 residues. CDR1 is SGHDT, CDR2 YYEEEE, per germline.

The V call is TRBV12-5, the J call TRBJ2-3; D could derive from TRBD1 or TRBD2 (5 bases each). V dropped 6 bases and J dropped 1 base, with 8 bases sitting between them. Germline CDR1 and CDR2: LGHNT and FRNRAP. The CDR3 sequence is 13 residues long. This chain's CDR3 is CASGLGGTDTQYF. CDR3 sequence (DNA): TGTGCTAGTGGCCTGGGGGGCACAGATACGCAGTATTTT.

This clone was observed a single time. The chain carries TRBV20-1 and TRBJ1-4, with D perhaps matching TRBD1 (6 bases). Germline V gene data show CDR1 as DFQATT and CDR2 as SNEGSKA (reference sequence). The CDR3 is 12 amino acids. V lost 6 bases and J 4 bases, leaving 9 bases between the germline ends. The CDR3 spells CSARDINEKLFF. CDR3 DNA sequence: TGCAGTGCCCGGGACATTAATGAAAAACTGTTTTTT.

CDR3 protein: CASSSYLGFGSPLHF. In nucleotides, the CDR3 is TGTGCCAGCAGCTCCTACTTAGGGTTCGGCTCACCCCTCCACTTT. This rearrangement joins TRBV11-2 to TRBJ1-6, with D uncertain. The CDR3 has 15 amino acids. Germline values: CDR1 SGHAT, CDR2 FQNNGV. V shed 4 bases and J shed 10 bases, with 17 bases lying between them.

As DNA, the CDR3 is TGTGCCAGCAGCCTTTATACGTACAATGAGCAGTTCTTC. It codes for CASSLYTYNEQFF. The V gene is TRBV7-3, the J gene TRBJ2-1, with no clear D. The CDR3 extends over 13 amino acids. Germline CDR1 and CDR2: SGHTA and FQGTGA. V dropped 5 bases and J dropped 4 bases, with 9 bases sitting between them.

Remarks on this clone: In the same sample, other DNA sequences code for this CDR3. The chain is built from TRBV28 and TRBJ1-2; TRBD1 matches 9 bases. This CDR3 has 18 amino acids. Looked up from germline, CDR1 is MDHEN and CDR2 is SYDVKM. With 4 bases clipped from V and 4 bases from J, the junction kept 16 bases outside the gene matches. CDR3 DNA: TGTGCCAGCAGTTCGGGACAGGGCGTTGTGTCATCCGTCTATGGCTACACCTTC. Protein: CASSSGQGVVSSVYGYTF.

This clone was seen just once. One end of the junction fails to match germline, which may point to a read error. This chain connects TRBV7-8 to TRBJ2-3, with D hard to call. Germline CDR1 and CDR2: SGHVS and FQNEAQ. The CDR3 length is 13 residues. In DNA form, the CDR3 reads TGTGCCAGCACCGAAATGGGCGCAGATATGCAGTATTTT. It translates to CASTEMGADMQYF.

The J gene is TRBJ1-1, the V gene TRBV28; 11 nucleotides line up with TRBD1. The CDR3 is made up of 14 amino acids. Germline-derived CDR1 and CDR2 are MDHEN and SYDVKM. J was trimmed by 4 bases and V by 7 bases; bases with no gene match: 5. CDR3 sequence (DNA): TGTGCCAGCACCCGGACAGGGGGCGGCACTGAAGCTTTCTTT. Translation: CASTRTGGGTEAFF.

V gene TRBV5-1 combines with J gene TRBJ2-7; perhaps TRBD2 as D (7 bases). This CDR3 is built from 13 residues. Trimming pared 4 bases from V and 3 bases from J, leaving 11 bases between. Per the germline V gene, CDR1 is SGHRS and CDR2 is YFSETQ. The CDR3 region is CASSGGAVYEQYF. In DNA, the CDR3 is TGCGCCAGCAGCGGGGGGGCCGTCTACGAGCAGTACTTC.

This chain connects TRBV20-1 to TRBJ2-1, with D possibly matching TRBD2 (7 bases). Deletions cut 0 bases from V and 6 bases from J, with 12 bases between. The CDR3 spans 14 residues. CDR1 DFQATT and CDR2 SNEGSKA come from the germline V gene (reference sequence). The CDR3 protein is CSARDGGPSNEQFF. The CDR3 DNA sequence: TGCAGTGCTAGAGACGGGGGGCCTAGCAATGAGCAGTTCTTC.

This clone was detected only a few times. The rearrangement joins TRBV7-9 to TRBJ2-3, with D uncertain. Germline V lookup: CDR1 SEHNR, CDR2 FQNEAQ (reference sequence). The CDR3 runs to 12 residues. V was cut by 5 bases and J by 2 bases, with 5 bases left in between. The CDR3: CASSGNTDTQYF. CDR3 DNA: TGTGCCAGCAGCGGAAACACAGATACGCAGTATTTT.

This clone has more than one count but fewer than ten. The chain has TRBV27 and TRBJ2-7, with a weak D call TRBD2 (6 bases). Trimming removed 5 bases at V and 7 bases at J, with 18 bases between. This CDR3 is 14 amino acids long. Looked up from germline, CDR1 is MNHEY and CDR2 is SMNVEV (reference sequence). The CDR3 nucleotides are TGTGCCAGCAGTGGGGACTCATGGGGGATTGAGCAGTACTTC. It is translated as CASSGDSWGIEQYF.

The V and J genes are TRBV20-1 and TRBJ1-2; D gene uncertain. Germline CDR1 DFQATT, CDR2 SNEGSKA (reference sequence). The ends were cut back, 7 bases at V and 4 bases at J, with 13 bases in the middle. The CDR3 covers 12 residues. The CDR3 spells CSVRELPYGYTF. In nucleotides, the CDR3 is TGCAGTGTCCGGGAGCTTCCCTATGGCTACACCTTC.

The V gene is TRBV3-1, the J gene TRBJ1-5; D gene ambiguous. Germline-derived CDR1 and CDR2 are LGHDT and YNNKEL (reference sequence). The CDR3 sequence is 14 residues long. The V gene lost 6 bases and the J gene lost 0 bases, with 9 bases spanning the gap. The CDR3: CASSWSNSNQPQHF. DNA of the CDR3: TGTGCCAGCAGTTGGAGTAATAGCAATCAGCCCCAGCATTTT.

This chain joins TRBV9 and TRBJ2-7, with TRBD1 matching 7 bases. J gave up 7 bases and V 3 bases, and 10 bases lay outside the gene matches. This CDR3 comprises 14 residues. The germline V gene has CDR1 SGDLS and CDR2 YYNGEE. The CDR3 DNA reads as TGTGCCAGCAGCGGAACCGGGACAGCCGGGGAGCAGTACTTC. Protein: CASSGTGTAGEQYF.

This clone appeared a few times. V and J are TRBV12-3 or TRBV12-4 and TRBJ2-1, with TRBD2 matching over 11 bases. This CDR3 contains 15 residues. Trimming at V came to 5 bases and at J to 6 bases, leaving 6 bases not matched to a gene. The CDR3, as DNA: TGTGCCAGCAGTCCCCTAGCGGGGGGCATCAATGAGCAGTTCTTC. The encoded protein is CASSPLAGGINEQFF.

This sequence joins TRBV7-3 and TRBJ2-1, with TRBD1 matching 10 bases. The V gene's germline CDR1 is SGHTA and CDR2 FQGTGA. J lost 7 bases, V lost 2 bases, and 5 bases had no gene match. The CDR3 is 15 amino acids. This CDR3 is CASSLGGQGGNEQFF. The CDR3 bases are TGTGCCAGCAGCTTAGGAGGACAGGGGGGGAATGAGCAGTTCTTC.

The chain links TRBV19 to TRBJ2-1, with TRBD1 matching over 10 bases. From germline, CDR1 is LNHDA and CDR2 SQIVND (reference sequence). This CDR3 spans 16 amino acids. V trimming: 5 bases; J trimming: 2 bases; junction bases outside the gene matches: 6. The CDR3 region has the DNA TGTGCCAGTAGTCCGGGGACAGGGGTCACCTACAATGAGCAGTTCTTC. Its protein product is CASSPGTGVTYNEQFF. The complete variable domain, with remaining parts taken from reference TRBV19 and TRBJ2-1, reads DGGITQSPKYLFRKEGQNVTLSCEQNLNHDAMYWYRQDPGQGLRLIYYSQIVNDFQKGDIAEGYSVSREKKESFPLTVTSAQKNPTAFYLCASSPGTGVTYNEQFFGPGTRLTVL.

DNA of the CDR3: TGTGCCAGCAGCCAGGAGACAGGGTATGGACCCCTCCACTTT. Amino acid sequence: CASSQETGYGPLHF. The chain recombines TRBV4-2 with TRBJ1-6; 7 positions agree with TRBD1. Germline assignment: CDR1 LGHNA and CDR2 YNFKEQ. This CDR3 contains 14 residues. The V segment lost 3 bases and the J segment 12 bases; nucleotides outside the gene matches: 8.

The chain links TRBV2 to TRBJ2-2; 7 bases match TRBD1. CDR3 length: 15 amino acids. Germline V lookup: CDR1 SNHLY, CDR2 FYNNEI. V was pared by 10 bases and J by 1 base, with 9 bases of the junction left unmatched. CDR3 in amino acids: CATAQGSGNTGELFF. Here the CDR3 DNA reads TGTGCCACAGCACAGGGGAGCGGGAACACCGGGGAGCTGTTTTTT.

This clone occurred once. This rearrangement joins TRBV11-2 to TRBJ2-1; unclear D gene. The germline CDR1 and CDR2 sequences are SGHAT and FQNNGV. V lost 3 bases to trimming and J lost 1 base, with 10 bases between them. There are 15 residues in the CDR3. The CDR3 loop is CASSFFGSSYNEQFF. CDR3 bases: TGTGCCAGCAGCTTTTTCGGCTCATCCTACAATGAGCAGTTCTTC.

J is TRBJ2-7 and V is TRBV20-1; 7 bases are a match to TRBD1. This CDR3 is 14 amino acids long. V was clipped by 6 bases and J by 2 bases; unmatched bases: 10. The germline gives CDR1 DFQATT, CDR2 SNEGSKA (reference sequence). The CDR3 region is CSAASRDSTYEQYF. CDR3 nucleotide sequence: TGCAGTGCCGCAAGCCGGGACAGTACCTACGAGCAGTACTTC.

The chain has TRBV20-1 and TRBJ1-2; tentatively, D is TRBD1 (5 bases). Trimming removed 6 bases at V and 5 bases at J, with 19 bases between. The CDR3 length is 14 residues. Germline V gene sequence: CDR1 DFQATT, CDR2 SNEGSKA (reference sequence). The CDR3 is CSATPSGLRYGYTF. The CDR3 DNA reads TGCAGTGCCACTCCCTCGGGACTGCGGTATGGCTACACCTTC.

The chain carries TRBV19 and TRBJ2-5; 9 positions agree with TRBD2. There are 14 residues in the CDR3. Trimming removed 10 bases from V and 3 bases from J; junction bases left unmatched: 9. Germline-derived CDR1 and CDR2 are LNHDA and SQIVND (reference sequence). The CDR3 protein is CATAWAGGEETQYF. The CDR3 region has the DNA TGTGCCACCGCTTGGGCGGGAGGGGAAGAGACCCAGTACTTC.

This clone was seen only a few times. The chain links TRBV6-2 or TRBV6-3 to TRBJ1-6; 7 bases are a match to TRBD1. Germline V lookup: CDR1 MNHEY, CDR2 SVGEGT. The CDR3 consists of 14 residues. Germline trimming cut 2 bases from V and 7 bases from J; bases unmatched to any gene: 2. The CDR3 sequence is CASSYGQVNSPLHF. The CDR3 nucleotides are TGTGCCAGCAGTTACGGACAGGTAAATTCACCCCTCCACTTT.

This chain connects TRBV19 to TRBJ2-7; D not resolved. Germline values: CDR1 LNHDA, CDR2 SQIVND (reference sequence). The V and J ends lost 4 bases and 6 bases respectively, with 13 bases between them. CDR3 length equals 13 residues. The CDR3 nucleotides read TGTGCCAGTAGTAATCGAGGTTCCGGCGAGCAGTACTTC. Its protein product is CASSNRGSGEQYF.

This clone was picked up a small number of times. The CDR3 here is CASSSTEGEQYF. CDR3 coding DNA: TGTGCCAGCAGCTCGACAGAAGGCGAGCAGTACTTC. The chain has TRBV28 and TRBJ2-7; weak D call: TRBD1 (5 bases). Looked up from germline, CDR1 is MDHEN and CDR2 is SYDVKM. The ends were cut back, 6 bases at V and 6 bases at J, with 12 bases in the middle. The CDR3 sequence is 12 residues long.

The rearrangement uses TRBV5-1 and TRBJ2-7; TRBD2 matches at 12 bases. The CDR3 length is 15 residues. Germline CDR1 and CDR2: SGHRS and YFSETQ. J was trimmed by 2 bases and V by 7 bases; bases with no gene match: 7. CDR3 residues: CASRGLAGRAYEQYF. In nucleotides, the CDR3 is TGCGCCAGCCGCGGACTAGCGGGAAGAGCCTACGAGCAGTACTTC. Combining the CDR3 with reference TRBV5-1 and TRBJ2-7 gives the whole variable domain KAGVTQTPRYLIKTRGQQVTLSCSPISGHRSVSWYQQTPGQGLQFLFEYFSETQRNKGNFPGRFSGRQFSNSRSEMNVSTLELGDSALYLCASRGLAGRAYEQYFGPGTRLTVT.